The 3 T cell receptor beta chains listed next were all sequenced from one sample in a study of cytomegalovirus exposure and HLA in healthy donors. PCR amplification relied on 60 Vbeta primers (plus 13 Jbeta primers). Clones were sequenced by immunoSEQ multiplex PCR, and TCRdb holds only the in-frame ones, with some missing. Of about 160,000 clones detected, roughly 80% appear once; the ten largest clones hold 1.5%. The sequencing input was PBMCs. These receptors were obtained from a girl aged 10 to 17 in good health and CMV-seropositive.

The chain carries TRBV27 and TRBJ2-7; tentative D call: TRBD2 (6 bases). V shed 8 bases and J shed 2 bases, with 13 bases lying between them. CDR1 is MNHEY, CDR2 SMNVEV, per germline (reference sequence). The CDR3 spans 13 residues. This chain's CDR3 is CASGWGLAYEQYF. CDR3 sequence (DNA): TGTGCCAGCGGATGGGGACTTGCCTACGAGCAGTACTTC.

This clone was counted only a few times. The chain combines TRBV29-1 with TRBJ1-1; D is unclear. Germline values: CDR1 SQVTM, CDR2 ANQGSEA. V lost 5 bases to trimming and J lost 8 bases, with 12 bases between them. This CDR3 has 11 residues. The CDR3 region has the DNA TGCAGCGTTCAAGTCGGTTTAGAAGCTTTCTTT. Translating it yields CSVQVGLEAFF.

The chain uses TRBV27 and TRBJ2-7; D gene uncertain. With 2 bases removed from V and 6 bases from J, the gap between germline ends came to 14 bases. Germline CDR1 reads MNHEY; CDR2 reads SMNVEV (reference sequence). The CDR3 is 14 amino acids. The CDR3 sequence is CASSLRSGPAEQYF. The CDR3 nucleotides read TGTGCCAGCAGTTTAAGATCAGGTCCCGCCGAGCAGTACTTC.